Listed here are 17 T cell receptor beta chains from one sample, sequenced in a study of shared clonotypes between healthy human individuals. Libraries were prepared by immunoSEQ multiplex PCR; TCRdb keeps only in-frame clonotypes and omits some of them. Seen here are roughly 2.4 million clones, approximately 96% observed once, and the top ten hold roughly 0.13%. Sequencing was done on a sample of naive CD4+ T cells sorted from blood. As to subset: CD45RA+ positively selected. The receptors stem from a man aged 18-30 years in good health.

This clone was detected a few times. Other DNA sequences in this specimen translate into the identical CDR3. V is TRBV6-5 and J is TRBJ1-1, with D unresolved. V was clipped by 8 bases and J by 0 bases, with 7 bases between them. The CDR3 contains 12 residues. The germline V gene has CDR1 MNHEY and CDR2 SVGAGI. The CDR3 nucleotides read TGTGCCAGCGGGAGGATGAACACTGAAGCTTTCTTT. Amino acid sequence: CASGRMNTEAFF.

The chain joins TRBV7-8 to TRBJ2-3, with D perhaps TRBD1 (5 bases). This CDR3 comprises 15 residues. V shed 1 base and J shed 2 bases, with 10 bases lying between them. CDR1 is SGHVS and CDR2 is FQNEAQ in the germline V gene. The CDR3 region has the DNA TGTGCCAGCAGCTTAGAAGACAGTGACACAGATACGCAGTATTTT. Its protein is CASSLEDSDTDTQYF.

The V and J genes are TRBV5-6 and TRBJ2-7, with D tentatively TRBD1 or TRBD2 (5 bases each). Germline V gene lookup returns CDR1 SGHDT and CDR2 YYEEEE. The CDR3 extends over 16 amino acids. V was clipped by 4 bases and J by 2 bases, with 19 bases between them. The CDR3 sequence is CASSPTGTLIPYEQYF. The DNA of the CDR3 is TGTGCCAGCAGCCCAACCGGGACCTTGATCCCCTACGAGCAGTACTTC.

The chain couples TRBV5-1 to TRBJ1-1; D not resolved. Germline V gene sequence: CDR1 SGHRS, CDR2 YFSETQ. The CDR3 is 17 residues long. Trimming took 3 bases from V and 0 from J, leaving 18 bases between them. CDR3 loop: CASSWTYSPSLNTEAFF. CDR3 nucleotide sequence: TGCGCCAGCAGCTGGACGTACAGTCCGTCTTTGAACACTGAAGCTTTCTTT.

Turning to this clone: One junction end disagrees with the germline gene, perhaps due to a read error. The rearrangement joins TRBV28 to TRBJ1-5, with TRBD1 as a possible D gene (5 bases). Germline V gene sequence: CDR1 MDHEN, CDR2 SYDVKM. This CDR3 spans 12 amino acids. The CDR3 region has the DNA TGTGCCAGCAGTTTTGCGGACACGGGGTGGTTTTTT. The encoded protein is CASSFADTGWFF. Filled out from reference TRBV28 and TRBJ1-5, the complete variable domain reads DVKVTQSSRYLVKRTGEKVFLECVQDMDHENMFWYRQDPGLGLRLIYFSYDVKMKEKGDIPEGYSVSREKKERFSLILESASTNQTSMYLCASSFADTGWFFGDGTRLSIL.

There are a few counts of this clone. The DNA of the CDR3 is TGTGCCTGGAGCGCAGGGGGCGCGGGGGGAAACACCATATATTTT. Translated: CAWSAGGAGGNTIYF. This chain connects TRBV30 to TRBJ1-3; 8 nucleotides align to TRBD1. The length of the CDR3 is 15 residues. Unmatched junction bases numbered 8, after V lost 3 bases and J lost 4 bases. Germline CDR1 reads GTSNPN; CDR2 reads SVGIG (reference sequence). The full variable domain, its missing parts supplied by reference TRBV30 and TRBJ1-3, is SQTIHQWPATLVQPVGSPLSLECTVEGTSNPNLYWYRQAAGRGLQLLFYSVGIGQISSEVPQNLSASRPQDRQFILSSKKLLLSDSGFYLCAWSAGGAGGNTIYFGEGSWLTVV.

This chain uses TRBV5-1 with TRBJ2-3; the D is unclear. CDR3 length: 13 residues. Germline values: CDR1 SGHRS, CDR2 YFSETQ. The V end was cut by 7 bases, the J end by 2 bases, with 11 bases between. The CDR3, as DNA: TGCGCCAGCTGCGAGATGATCACAGATACGCAGTATTTT. It translates to CASCEMITDTQYF.

This clone has only one observation. V gene TRBV5-1 combines with J gene TRBJ2-1; a weak D match, TRBD2 (5 bases). Germline V gene lookup returns CDR1 SGHRS and CDR2 YFSETQ. The V end lost 2 bases, the J end lost 5 bases, and 20 bases lay between the germline ends. This CDR3 has 17 amino acids. DNA for the CDR3: TGCGCCAGCAGCTTACATCCGGAACTAGTATCTAACAATGAGCAGTTCTTC. This translates into CASSLHPELVSNNEQFF.

V gene TRBV28 combines with J gene TRBJ1-5; D not resolved. Per germline, CDR1 MDHEN and CDR2 SYDVKM. Trimming took off 7 bases at V and 4 bases at J, with 8 bases between the two ends. This CDR3 has 12 amino acids. The chain's CDR3 is CASTSLNQPQHF. The CDR3 coding sequence is TGTGCCAGCACTTCTTTAAATCAGCCCCAGCATTTT.

As for this clone: The sample carries other DNA sequences with the same CDR3. This chain uses TRBV6-5 with TRBJ1-3; D is possibly TRBD1 (5 bases). CDR3 length: 13 residues. V was trimmed by 5 bases and J by 1 base, leaving 6 bases between them. CDR1 and CDR2 from the germline V gene are MNHEY and SVGAGI. The CDR3 protein is CASSRGSGNTIYF. CDR3 nucleotide sequence: TGTGCCAGCAGTCGGGGGTCTGGAAACACCATATATTTT.

In the case of this clone: Other DNA sequences from this sample encode an identical CDR3 as well. The chain is built from TRBV6-5 and TRBJ1-4; weak D call: TRBD1 (5 bases). The length of the CDR3 is 13 residues. Germline V CDR1 and CDR2: MNHEY, SVGAGI. With 5 bases removed from V and 7 bases from J, the gap between germline ends came to 11 bases. The CDR3 nucleotides read TGTGCCAGCAGTCGGGGCGGGGGTGAAAAACTGTTTTTT. Its protein is CASSRGGGEKLFF.

This clone was detected once. V is TRBV27 and J is TRBJ2-3, with 16 bases fitting TRBD2. This CDR3 is built from 18 residues. The J segment lost 5 bases and the V segment lost 5 bases, leaving 10 bases of the junction unmatched. Germline CDR1 and CDR2: MNHEY and SMNVEV (reference sequence). In DNA form, the CDR3 reads TGTGCCAGCAGTCCAATGGGACTAGCGGGAGGGCCAAGAGATACGCAGTATTTT. Its protein is CASSPMGLAGGPRDTQYF.

The chain combines TRBV25-1 with TRBJ2-2; D is perhaps TRBD1 (5 bases). V was pared by 3 bases and J by 3 bases, with 14 bases between. From germline, CDR1 is MGHDK and CDR2 SYGVNS. This CDR3 is 16 amino acids long. The CDR3 protein is CASSDPSLGDTGELFF. In DNA, the CDR3 is TGTGCCAGCAGTGACCCATCCCTAGGGGACACCGGGGAGCTGTTTTTT.

The CDR3 nucleotides read TGTGCCAGCTCTAACACCCCCGGGGGTGCAGGGGGCGACGAGCAGTACTTC. It specifies CASSNTPGGAGGDEQYF. The chain is built from TRBV18 and TRBJ2-7; TRBD1 agrees at 8 bases. This CDR3 has 17 amino acids. The J segment lost 5 bases and the V segment lost 6 bases, leaving 18 bases of the junction unmatched. CDR1 KGHSH and CDR2 LQKENI come from the germline V gene.

CDR3 coding DNA: TGTGCCACCAGCAGAGATCCTCAAGGATCTGGAAACACCATATATTTT. This encodes CATSRDPQGSGNTIYF. The genes are TRBV15 and TRBJ1-3; D not resolved. Germline assignment: CDR1 LNHNV and CDR2 YYDKDF (reference sequence). CDR3 length equals 16 residues. V was pared by 0 bases and J by 1 base, with 10 bases between.

The chain combines TRBV28 with TRBJ1-6; D may be TRBD1 (6 bases). V was shortened by 6 bases and J by 5 bases, with 14 bases between the two germline ends. The CDR3 totals 15 residues. Germline CDR1 reads MDHEN; CDR2 reads SYDVKM. This chain's CDR3 is CASREGGRNNSPLHF. DNA of the CDR3: TGTGCCAGCAGAGAGGGGGGGCGGAATAATTCACCCCTCCACTTT.

V is TRBV5-1 and J is TRBJ2-5; D is possibly TRBD2 (5 bases). Trimming left V 1 base short and J 4 bases short, with 26 bases between. CDR3 size: 19 residues. CDR1 and CDR2 (germline): SGHRS, YFSETQ. The CDR3 loop reads CASSLLNLDSSSMRETQYF. The CDR3, as DNA: TGCGCCAGCAGCTTGCTAAACTTGGATTCTTCTAGCATGAGAGAGACCCAGTACTTC.